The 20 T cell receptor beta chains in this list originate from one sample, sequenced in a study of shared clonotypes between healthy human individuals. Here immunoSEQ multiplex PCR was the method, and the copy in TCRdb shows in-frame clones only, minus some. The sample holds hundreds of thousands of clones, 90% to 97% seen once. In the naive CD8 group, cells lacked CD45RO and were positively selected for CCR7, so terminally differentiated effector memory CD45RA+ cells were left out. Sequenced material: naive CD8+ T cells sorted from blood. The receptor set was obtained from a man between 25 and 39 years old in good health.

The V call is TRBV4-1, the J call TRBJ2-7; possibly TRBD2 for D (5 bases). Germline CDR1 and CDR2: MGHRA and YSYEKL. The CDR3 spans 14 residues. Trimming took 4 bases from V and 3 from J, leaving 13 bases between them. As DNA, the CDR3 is TGCGCCAGCAGCCCCGGAACGGCGGGCTACGAGCAGTACTTC. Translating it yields CASSPGTAGYEQYF.

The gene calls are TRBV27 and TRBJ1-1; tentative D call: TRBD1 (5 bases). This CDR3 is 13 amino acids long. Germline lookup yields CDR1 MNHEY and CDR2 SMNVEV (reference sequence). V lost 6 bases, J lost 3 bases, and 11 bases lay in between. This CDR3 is CASSPGTYTEAFF. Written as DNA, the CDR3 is TGTGCCAGCAGCCCCGGGACTTACACTGAAGCTTTCTTT.

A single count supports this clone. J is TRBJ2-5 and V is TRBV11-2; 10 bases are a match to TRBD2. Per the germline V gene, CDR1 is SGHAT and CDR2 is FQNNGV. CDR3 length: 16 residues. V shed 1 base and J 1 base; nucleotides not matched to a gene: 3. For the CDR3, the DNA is TGTGCCAGCAGCTTAGGGACTAGCGGATCCCAAGAGACCCAGTACTTC. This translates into CASSLGTSGSQETQYF.

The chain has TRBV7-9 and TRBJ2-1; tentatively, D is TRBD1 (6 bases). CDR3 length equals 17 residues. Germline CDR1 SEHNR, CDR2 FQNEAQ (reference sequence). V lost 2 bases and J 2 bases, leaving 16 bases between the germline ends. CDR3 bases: TGTGCCAGCAGCTTAAGCCGGCCAGGGGCGGCCTACAATGAGCAGTTCTTC. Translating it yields CASSLSRPGAAYNEQFF.

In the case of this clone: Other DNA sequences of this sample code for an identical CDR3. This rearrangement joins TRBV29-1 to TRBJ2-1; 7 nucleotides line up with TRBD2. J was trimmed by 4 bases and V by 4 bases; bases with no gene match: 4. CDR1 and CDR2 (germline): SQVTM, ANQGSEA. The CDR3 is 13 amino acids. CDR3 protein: CSVAEGGYNEQFF. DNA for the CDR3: TGCAGCGTTGCCGAGGGAGGGTACAATGAGCAGTTCTTC.

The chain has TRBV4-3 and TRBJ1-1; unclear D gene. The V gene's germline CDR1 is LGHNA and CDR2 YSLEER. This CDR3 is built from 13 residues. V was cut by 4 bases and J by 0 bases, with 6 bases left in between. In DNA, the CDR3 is TGCGCCAGCAGCCCGCTATTGAACACTGAAGCTTTCTTT. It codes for CASSPLLNTEAFF.

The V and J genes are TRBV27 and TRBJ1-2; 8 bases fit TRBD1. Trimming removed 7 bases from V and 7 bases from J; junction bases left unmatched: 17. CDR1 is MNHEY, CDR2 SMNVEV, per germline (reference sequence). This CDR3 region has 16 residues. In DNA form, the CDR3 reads TGTGCCAGCAAAATCCGGACCGGCAGGGGGCTGGGTGGCTACACCTTC. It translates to CASKIRTGRGLGGYTF.

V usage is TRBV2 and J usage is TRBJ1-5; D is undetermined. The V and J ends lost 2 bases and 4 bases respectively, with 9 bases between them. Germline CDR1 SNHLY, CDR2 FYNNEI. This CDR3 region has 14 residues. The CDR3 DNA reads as TGTGCCAGCAGTGAACCCAACCTTAATCAGCCCCAGCATTTT. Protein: CASSEPNLNQPQHF.

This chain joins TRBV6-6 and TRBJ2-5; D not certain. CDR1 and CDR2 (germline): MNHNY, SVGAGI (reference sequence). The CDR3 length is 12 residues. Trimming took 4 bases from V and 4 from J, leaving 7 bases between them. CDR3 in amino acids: CASSFRGETQYF. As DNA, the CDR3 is TGTGCCAGCAGTTTCAGAGGAGAGACCCAGTACTTC.

Written as DNA, the CDR3 is TGTGCCAGCAGCCCCCTGGGACAGCCTAATAGCAATCAGCCCCAGCATTTT. It specifies CASSPLGQPNSNQPQHF. This chain links TRBV14 with TRBJ1-5; 7 nucleotides line up with TRBD1. The germline CDR1 and CDR2 sequences are SGHDN and FVKESK. The V and J ends lost 4 bases and 0 bases, in that order; junction bases with no gene match: 9. The CDR3 contains 17 residues.

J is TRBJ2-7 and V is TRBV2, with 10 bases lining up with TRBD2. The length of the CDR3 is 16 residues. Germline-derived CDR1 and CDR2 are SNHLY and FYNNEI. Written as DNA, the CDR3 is TGTGCAAGCGAGCTGCTAGCGGGAGAAAAACGCTACGAGCAGTACTTC. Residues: CASELLAGEKRYEQYF.

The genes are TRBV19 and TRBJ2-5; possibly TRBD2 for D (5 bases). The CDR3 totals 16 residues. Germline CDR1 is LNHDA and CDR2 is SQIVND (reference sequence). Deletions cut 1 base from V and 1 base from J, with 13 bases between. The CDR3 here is CASSIGLREGQETQYF. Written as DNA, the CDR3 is TGTGCCAGTAGTATAGGACTCCGCGAGGGCCAAGAGACCCAGTACTTC.

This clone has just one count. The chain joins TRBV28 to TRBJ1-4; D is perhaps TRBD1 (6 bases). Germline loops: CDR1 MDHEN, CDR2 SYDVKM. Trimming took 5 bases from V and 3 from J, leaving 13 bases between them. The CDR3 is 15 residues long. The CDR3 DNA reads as TGTGCCAGCAGTACCCCGGGACATCCTAATGAAAAACTGTTTTTT. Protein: CASSTPGHPNEKLFF.

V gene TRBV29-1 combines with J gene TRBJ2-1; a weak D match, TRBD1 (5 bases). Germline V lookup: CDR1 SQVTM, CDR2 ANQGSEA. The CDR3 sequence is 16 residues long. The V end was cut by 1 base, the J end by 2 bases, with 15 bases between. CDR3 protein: CSVEGVQVQAYNEQFF. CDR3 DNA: TGCAGCGTTGAAGGTGTACAGGTCCAGGCCTACAATGAGCAGTTCTTC.

The CDR3 DNA reads as TGTGCCAGCAGCTTGATGGGGGCCGGAGAAGGTGAAGCTTTCTTT. Its translation is CASSLMGAGEGEAFF. J is TRBJ1-1 and V is TRBV5-5; D may be TRBD1 (6 bases). Trimming shortened V by 1 base and J by 7 bases, and 17 bases separated the two germline ends. CDR3 size: 15 residues. CDR1 and CDR2 (germline): SGHKS, YYEKEE (reference sequence).

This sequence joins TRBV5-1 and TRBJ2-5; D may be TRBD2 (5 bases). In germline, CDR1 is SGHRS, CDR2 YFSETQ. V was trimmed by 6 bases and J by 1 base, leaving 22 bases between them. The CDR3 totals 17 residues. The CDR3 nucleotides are TGCGCCAGCACTAGCCTAGGATTACAGCCGGCCCAAGAGACCCAGTACTTC. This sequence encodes CASTSLGLQPAQETQYF. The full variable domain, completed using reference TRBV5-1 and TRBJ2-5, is KAGVTQTPRYLIKTRGQQVTLSCSPISGHRSVSWYQQTPGQGLQFLFEYFSETQRNKGNFPGRFSGRQFSNSRSEMNVSTLELGDSALYLCASTSLGLQPAQETQYFGPGTRLLVL.

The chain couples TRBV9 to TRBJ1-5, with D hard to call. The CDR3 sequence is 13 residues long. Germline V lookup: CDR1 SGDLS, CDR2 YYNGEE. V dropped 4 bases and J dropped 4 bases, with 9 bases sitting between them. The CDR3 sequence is CASSPEWNQPQHF. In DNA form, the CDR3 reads TGTGCCAGCAGCCCTGAGTGGAATCAGCCCCAGCATTTT. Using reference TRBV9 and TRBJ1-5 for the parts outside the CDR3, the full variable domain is DSGVTQTPKHLITATGQRVTLRCSPRSGDLSVYWYQQSLDQGLQFLIQYYNGEERAKGNILERFSAQQFPDLHSELNLSSLELGDSALYFCASSPEWNQPQHFGDGTRLSIL.

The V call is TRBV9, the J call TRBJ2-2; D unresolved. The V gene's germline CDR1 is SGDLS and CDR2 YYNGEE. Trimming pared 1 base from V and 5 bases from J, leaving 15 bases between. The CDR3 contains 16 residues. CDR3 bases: TGTGCCAGCAGCGTACTCGGCCGAGACCCGACCGGGGAGCTGTTTTTT. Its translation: CASSVLGRDPTGELFF.

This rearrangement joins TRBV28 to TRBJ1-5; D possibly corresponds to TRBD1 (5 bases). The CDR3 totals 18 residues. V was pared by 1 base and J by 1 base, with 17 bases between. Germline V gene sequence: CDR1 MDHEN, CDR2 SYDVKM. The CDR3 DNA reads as TGTGCCAGCAGTTTATTGGGGTTGGCAGGGTTAAGCAATCAGCCCCAGCATTTT. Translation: CASSLLGLAGLSNQPQHF.

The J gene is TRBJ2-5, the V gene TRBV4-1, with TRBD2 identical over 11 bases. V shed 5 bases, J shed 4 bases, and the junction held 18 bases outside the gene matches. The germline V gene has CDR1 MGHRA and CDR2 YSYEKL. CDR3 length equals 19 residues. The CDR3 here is CASSAVGLAGGWAGETQYF. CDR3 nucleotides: TGCGCCAGCAGCGCCGTCGGGCTAGCGGGAGGATGGGCGGGAGAGACCCAGTACTTC.